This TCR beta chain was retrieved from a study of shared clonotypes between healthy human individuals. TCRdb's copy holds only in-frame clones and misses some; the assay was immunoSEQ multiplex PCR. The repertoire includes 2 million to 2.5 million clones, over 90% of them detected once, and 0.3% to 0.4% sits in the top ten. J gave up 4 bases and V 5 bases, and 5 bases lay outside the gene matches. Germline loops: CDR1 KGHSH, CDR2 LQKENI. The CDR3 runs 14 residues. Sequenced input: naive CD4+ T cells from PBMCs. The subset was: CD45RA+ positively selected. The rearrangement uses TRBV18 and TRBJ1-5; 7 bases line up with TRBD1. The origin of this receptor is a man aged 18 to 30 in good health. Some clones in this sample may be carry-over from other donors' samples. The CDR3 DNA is TGTGCCAGCTCATTCGGGACAGAAAATCAGCCCCAGCATTTT. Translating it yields CASSFGTENQPQHF.